This T cell receptor beta chain was sequenced during a study of shared clonotypes between healthy human individuals. The V end lost 4 bases, the J end lost 4 bases, and 20 bases lay between the germline ends. Germline CDR1 reads SGHVS; CDR2 reads FNYEAQ. The CDR3 sequence is 16 residues long. TCRdb's copy holds only in-frame clones and misses some; the assay was immunoSEQ multiplex PCR. The data hold approximately 2,000,000 clones, with roughly 95% observed a single time. CD45RO-negative CD8 cells positively selected for CCR7 made up the naive population, which excluded terminally differentiated effector memory CD45RA+ cells.

Sequenced sample: naive CD8+ T cells from PBMCs. The chain links TRBV7-6 to TRBJ2-7, with D perhaps TRBD1 (7 bases). The source is a man aged 18-30 years in good health. Some clones in this sample may be carry-over from other donors' samples. In DNA form, the CDR3 reads TGTGCCAGCAGCTCGCCCGCGGCAGGGGGGATATACGAGCAGTACTTC. Residues: CASSSPAAGGIYEQYF.